Presented here are 29 T cell receptor beta chains from one specimen sequenced in a study of blood T cell repertoires in COVID-19. Sequencing was performed with immunoSEQ multiplex PCR; in TCRdb, only in-frame clones are kept and a portion is missing. The table lists roughly 330,000 clones, approximately 88% of them singletons, with about 4.7% in the top ten. Sequencing was done on a sample of PBMCs or T cells enriched from blood (not recorded which). The receptors were gathered from a man aged 30 to 45 who had recovered from COVID-19.

J is TRBJ2-3 and V is TRBV11-3, with 7 bases lining up with TRBD2. The CDR3 consists of 15 residues. Germline-derived CDR1 and CDR2 are SGHNT and YENEEA. J was trimmed by 6 bases and V by 5 bases; bases with no gene match: 11. CDR3 protein: CASSVDGGSYDTQYF. The CDR3 bases are TGTGCCAGCAGCGTTGACGGGGGGTCTTATGATACGCAGTATTTT.

V and J are TRBV18 and TRBJ1-4; TRBD1 agrees at 8 bases. Germline assignment: CDR1 KGHSH and CDR2 LQKENI. The trim removed 6 bases at V and 7 bases at J, leaving 7 bases unmatched. The CDR3 has 14 residues. The CDR3 loop reads CASSPGGSGEKLFF. In DNA form, the CDR3 reads TGTGCCAGCTCCCCAGGGGGCTCGGGTGAAAAACTGTTTTTT.

Note on this clone: At one end, the junction sequence differs from germline, possibly due to a read error. This chain joins TRBV11-2 and TRBJ2-3; D possibly corresponds to TRBD2 (6 bases). Germline V lookup: CDR1 SGHAT, CDR2 FQNNGV. The CDR3 consists of 15 residues. CDR3 DNA: TGTGCCGGCAGCCCCCCGGGACTTCTCACAGATACGCAGTATTTT. Translated, it gives CAGSPPGLLTDTQYF.

The chain combines TRBV4-1 with TRBJ2-1, with D possibly being TRBD2 (7 bases). V gave up 3 bases and J gave up 0 bases, with 15 bases separating them. Germline loops: CDR1 MGHRA, CDR2 YSYEKL. The CDR3 runs to 17 residues. The CDR3, as DNA: TGCGCCAGCAGCCACGGGAAGGGGGGGATCTCCTACAATGAGCAGTTCTTC. This sequence encodes CASSHGKGGISYNEQFF.

V gene TRBV14 combines with J gene TRBJ1-3; 7 bases line up with TRBD1. The junction had 7 bases not matched to a gene; V was cut back by 4 bases and J by 4 bases. The CDR3 loop spans 15 amino acids. Germline CDR1 is SGHDN and CDR2 is FVKESK. CDR3 sequence: CASSLMGTAGNTIYF. The CDR3, as DNA: TGTGCCAGCAGCCTGATGGGGACAGCCGGAAACACCATATATTTT.

V usage is TRBV10-3 and J usage is TRBJ2-7; D is perhaps TRBD1 (6 bases). The length of the CDR3 is 14 residues. From germline, CDR1 is ENHRY and CDR2 SYGVKD. V was shortened by 3 bases and J by 0 bases, with 9 bases between the two germline ends. CDR3 nucleotides: TGTGCCATCAGTGACAGGGGTGTCTCCTACGAGCAGTACTTC. Its translation: CAISDRGVSYEQYF.

This sequence joins TRBV5-1 and TRBJ2-2; TRBD2 aligns across 11 bases. This CDR3 spans 16 amino acids. Germline V gene sequence: CDR1 SGHRS, CDR2 YFSETQ. Losses at the gene ends were 4 bases for V and 5 bases for J; bases not matched to a gene: 7. The chain's CDR3 is CASSPGRTSGTGELFF. The CDR3, as DNA: TGCGCCAGCAGCCCTGGAAGGACTAGCGGGACCGGGGAGCTGTTTTTT. The whole variable domain, remainder taken from reference TRBV5-1 and TRBJ2-2, is KAGVTQTPRYLIKTRGQQVTLSCSPISGHRSVSWYQQTPGQGLQFLFEYFSETQRNKGNFPGRFSGRQFSNSRSEMNVSTLELGDSALYLCASSPGRTSGTGELFFGEGSRLTVL.

The genes are TRBV27 and TRBJ1-6, with 10 bases aligning to TRBD1. Trimming at V came to 3 bases and at J to 6 bases, leaving 8 bases not matched to a gene. The germline V gene encodes CDR1 MNHEY and CDR2 SMNVEV (reference sequence). CDR3 length equals 17 residues. The CDR3 nucleotides are TGTGCCAGCAGTTTCCTCCCAGGGGACAGGGGTAATTCACCCCTCCACTTT. Its protein is CASSFLPGDRGNSPLHF.

This chain links TRBV5-1 with TRBJ2-7; 7 nucleotides agree with TRBD1. CDR3 length: 14 residues. Trimming took 4 bases from V and 7 from J; bases not matched to a gene: 11. Germline V gene lookup returns CDR1 SGHRS and CDR2 YFSETQ. CDR3 sequence: CASSPDRAIREQYF. The DNA for the CDR3 is TGCGCCAGCAGCCCCGACAGGGCGATACGGGAGCAGTACTTC.

This sequence joins TRBV11-2 and TRBJ2-2; TRBD2 aligns across 7 bases. Germline V CDR1 and CDR2: SGHAT, FQNNGV. J lost 4 bases, V lost 1 base, and 6 bases had no gene match. The CDR3 is made up of 16 amino acids. The CDR3 protein is CASSLVRGVLTGELFF. Here the CDR3 DNA reads TGTGCCAGCAGCTTAGTACGGGGGGTCCTCACCGGGGAGCTGTTTTTT.

V is TRBV16 and J is TRBJ1-1; D unclear. The CDR3 has 13 residues. V was cut by 1 base and J by 1 base, with 4 bases left in between. The V gene's germline CDR1 is KGHSY and CDR2 FQNENV. CDR3 sequence: CASSQFRNTEAFF. As DNA, the CDR3 is TGTGCCAGCAGCCAATTCAGGAACACTGAAGCTTTCTTT.

This chain joins TRBV20-1 and TRBJ1-1; TRBD1 matches at 7 bases. Germline CDR1 and CDR2: DFQATT and SNEGSKA (reference sequence). This CDR3 spans 15 amino acids. Losses at the gene ends were 3 bases for V and 2 bases for J; bases not matched to a gene: 9. CDR3 DNA: TGCAGTGCTAGTGAGACAGGGCTCCCCAACACTGAAGCTTTCTTT. Its translation: CSASETGLPNTEAFF.

This chain connects TRBV5-1 to TRBJ2-4, with D tentatively TRBD1 (6 bases). The CDR3 consists of 16 residues. Germline V gives CDR1 SGHRS, CDR2 YFSETQ. V was shortened by 3 bases and J by 5 bases, with 18 bases between the two germline ends. DNA of the CDR3: TGCGCCAGCAGCTCAACTGACAGGCTTGGGGAAAACATTCAGTACTTC. Translation: CASSSTDRLGENIQYF.

This chain joins TRBV28 and TRBJ1-1, with D perhaps TRBD1 (5 bases). V lost 8 bases and J lost 5, with 12 bases in between. The germline gives CDR1 MDHEN, CDR2 SYDVKM. The CDR3 has 12 amino acids. The chain's CDR3 is CASRPGGTEAFF. As DNA, the CDR3 is TGTGCCAGCCGGCCGGGGGGGACTGAAGCTTTCTTT.

The rearrangement uses TRBV7-9 and TRBJ1-1; 7 bases agree with TRBD1. CDR1 is SEHNR and CDR2 is FQNEAQ in the germline V gene (reference sequence). V lost 5 bases and J lost 1; bases outside the gene matches: 7. The CDR3 is made up of 15 amino acids. CDR3 loop: CASSPSGTENTEAFF. CDR3 in DNA: TGTGCCAGCAGCCCCTCCGGGACAGAGAACACTGAAGCTTTCTTT.

A single count supports this clone. The chain employs TRBV19 and TRBJ1-1; 10 bases match TRBD1. V lost 6 bases and J lost 4; bases outside the gene matches: 5. This CDR3 is 14 amino acids long. CDR1 LNHDA and CDR2 SQIVND come from the germline V gene (reference sequence). The CDR3 region has the DNA TGTGCCAGTAGGGGACAGGGGTTAAGCACTGAAGCTTTCTTT. Translating gives CASRGQGLSTEAFF.

This chain connects TRBV4-1 to TRBJ1-5, with 7 bases that match TRBD1. The V gene end was trimmed by 1 base and the J gene end by 7 bases; junction bases not matched to a gene: 7. The CDR3 is 15 residues long. CDR1 is MGHRA and CDR2 is YSYEKL in the germline V gene. CDR3 DNA: TGCGCCAGCAGCCAAGTATGGGACAGCCGCCAGCCCCAGCATTTT. Its translation is CASSQVWDSRQPQHF.

V gene TRBV7-9 combines with J gene TRBJ1-6, with TRBD1 identical over 10 bases. From germline, CDR1 is SEHNR and CDR2 FQNEAQ (reference sequence). The V gene end was trimmed by 1 base and the J gene end by 7 bases; junction bases not matched to a gene: 7. CDR3 length: 17 amino acids. This CDR3 is CASSLVGQGGPNSPLHF. DNA of the CDR3: TGTGCCAGCAGCTTAGTAGGACAGGGGGGTCCAAATTCACCCCTCCACTTT.

The gene calls are TRBV29-1 and TRBJ2-1; 7 bases are a match to TRBD2. Per the germline V gene, CDR1 is SQVTM and CDR2 is ANQGSEA. The CDR3 has 15 amino acids. J lost 0 bases, V lost 2 bases, and 4 bases had no gene match. CDR3 residues: CSVEQRGDSYNEQFF. The CDR3 nucleotides read TGCAGCGTTGAACAACGGGGGGACTCCTACAATGAGCAGTTCTTC.

The rearrangement joins TRBV6-1 to TRBJ1-5; 7 bases agree with TRBD1. Germline lookup yields CDR1 MNHNS and CDR2 SASEGT. The CDR3 contains 18 residues. V shed 3 bases, J shed 1 base, and the junction held 12 bases outside the gene matches. For the CDR3, the DNA is TGTGCCAGCAGTGACAGCCCTGGGACAGCTGGGAGCAATCAGCCCCAGCATTTT. Translated: CASSDSPGTAGSNQPQHF.

The chain combines TRBV7-9 with TRBJ1-2; TRBD1 matches at 8 bases. The CDR3 consists of 15 residues. V was clipped by 5 bases and J by 5 bases; unmatched bases: 10. Germline V gives CDR1 SEHNR, CDR2 FQNEAQ (reference sequence). CDR3 coding DNA: TGTGCCAGCAGCGCCCAGGGGGCTGAGAGGTATGGCTACACCTTC. Amino acids: CASSAQGAERYGYTF.

This chain uses TRBV30 with TRBJ1-2; D unresolved. The CDR3 has 13 residues. The germline V gene encodes CDR1 GTSNPN and CDR2 SVGIG (reference sequence). Trimming left V 2 bases short and J 2 bases short, with 9 bases between. In DNA form, the CDR3 reads TGTGCCTGGAGTAGCTACCAAAACTATGGCTACACCTTC. This encodes CAWSSYQNYGYTF.

The table lists this clone with a few counts. The V call is TRBV2, the J call TRBJ1-5; D might be TRBD1 (5 bases). V lost 3 bases and J lost 11, with 17 bases in between. There are 14 residues in the CDR3. Germline CDR1 SNHLY, CDR2 FYNNEI. The DNA for the CDR3 is TGTGCCAGCAGTGAGGTGCAGGGTGGTTATGCCCAGCATTTT. This encodes CASSEVQGGYAQHF.

The chain joins TRBV5-1 to TRBJ1-4; D uncertain. The length of the CDR3 is 14 residues. Germline V gene data show CDR1 as SGHRS and CDR2 as YFSETQ. V gave up 4 bases and J gave up 1 base, with 8 bases separating them. The CDR3 bases are TGCGCCAGCAGCCCCGGAGGAACTAATGAAAAACTGTTTTTT. It translates to CASSPGGTNEKLFF.

CDR3 bases: TGTGCCAGCAGCAAACAGGGTAAGAATGAGCAGTTCTTC. Its protein product is CASSKQGKNEQFF. This chain uses TRBV11-3 with TRBJ2-1; TRBD1 might be the D (6 bases). Germline assignment: CDR1 SGHNT and CDR2 YENEEA. V was pared by 5 bases and J by 7 bases, with 12 bases between. There are 13 residues in the CDR3.

CDR3 amino acids: CASSLQWSPSGANVLTF. CDR3 bases: TGTGCCAGCAGCTTGCAGTGGAGCCCCTCTGGGGCCAACGTCCTGACTTTC. The chain is built from TRBV5-4 and TRBJ2-6, with D hard to call. Between the trimmed V and J ends, which lost 1 base and 0 bases, there was a span of 11 bases. The CDR3 loop spans 17 amino acids. Germline assignment: CDR1 SGHNT and CDR2 YYREEE (reference sequence).

The J gene is TRBJ1-5, the V gene TRBV5-4, with D maybe TRBD1 (5 bases). This CDR3 comprises 18 residues. CDR1 SGHNT and CDR2 YYREEE come from the germline V gene (reference sequence). V lost 6 bases to trimming and J lost 0 bases, with 22 bases between them. The CDR3 DNA follows: TGTGCCAGCACCAACTTGTGGAGAGACAGCAATAGCAATCAGCCCCAGCATTTT. This translates into CASTNLWRDSNSNQPQHF.

The rearrangement joins TRBV18 to TRBJ1-4; D gene uncertain. Trimming stripped 1 base from V and 4 bases from J, with 16 bases between. Germline V lookup: CDR1 KGHSH, CDR2 LQKENI. The CDR3 totals 17 residues. Here the CDR3 reads CASSPRIMGDFNEKLFF. The DNA of the CDR3 is TGTGCCAGCTCACCACGGATAATGGGAGATTTTAATGAAAAACTGTTTTTT.

The genes are TRBV5-5 and TRBJ2-2, with no clear D. V dropped 4 bases and J dropped 7 bases, with 11 bases sitting between them. Germline CDR1 and CDR2: SGHKS and YYEKEE (reference sequence). The CDR3 sequence is 13 residues long. CDR3 coding DNA: TGTGCCAGCAGCGATACAGTAGGCGGGGAGCTGTTTTTT. Encoded protein: CASSDTVGGELFF.